These 7 T cell receptor beta chains were sequenced from one sample in a study of T cells in Graves' hyperthyroidism and ophthalmopathy. Amplified TCR beta CDR3 regions derived from RNA transcripts. The TCR CDR3 was amplified in a first-round RT-PCR using the HTBI primer set. TCRdb re-derived calls from the multiplex PCR reads in MiXCR, one entry per CDR3 protein. This sample yields 550,000 to 600,000 distinct CDR3 sequences, of which approximately 15% are seen a single time; around 7% belongs to the top ten. The sequenced sample consisted of blood. The receptors originated from a woman under 30 with Graves' ophthalmopathy.

In this sample, this clonotype turned up a few times. The CDR3 nucleotides read TGCAGTGGAGATAAGCGGGACTCCTACAATGAGCAGTTCTTC. Its protein is CSGDKRDSYNEQFF. This chain connects TRBV20-1 to TRBJ2-1, with TRBD2 matching 7 bases. Trimming cost V 7 bases and J 0 bases; bases outside gene matches: 6. Germline CDR1 is DFQATT and CDR2 is SNEGSKA (reference sequence). This CDR3 comprises 14 residues.

The genes are TRBV5-1 and TRBJ2-5, with a weak D call TRBD1 (5 bases). The ends were cut back, 1 base at V and 4 bases at J, with 11 bases in the middle. Looked up from germline, CDR1 is SGHRS and CDR2 is YFSETQ. The CDR3 runs 14 residues. The CDR3 reads CASSLSGFGETQYF. CDR3 nucleotide sequence: TGCGCCAGCAGCTTGTCAGGGTTCGGAGAGACCCAGTACTTC.

This clonotype has at least ten counts. The chain has TRBV18 and TRBJ1-2; D call uncertain. The CDR3 totals 14 residues. V lost 3 bases, J lost 8 bases, and 16 bases lay in between. Looked up from germline, CDR1 is KGHSH and CDR2 is LQKENI. CDR3 loop: CASSPEGAGLGYTF. The CDR3 DNA reads TGTGCCAGCTCACCGGAGGGCGCTGGATTGGGCTACACCTTC.

Ten or more counts support this clonotype. The chain has TRBV6-1 and TRBJ1-2, with 7 bases identical to TRBD1. This CDR3 contains 15 residues. Germline trimming cut 5 bases from V and 8 bases from J; bases unmatched to any gene: 14. Germline V gives CDR1 MNHNS, CDR2 SASEGT. CDR3 DNA sequence: TGTGCCAGCAGTTACGCAACAGGGGACGCGGACGGCTACACCTTC. This encodes CASSYATGDADGYTF.

V gene TRBV19 combines with J gene TRBJ2-4; TRBD2 is a possible D gene (5 bases). The germline gives CDR1 LNHDA, CDR2 SQIVND (reference sequence). Trimming shortened V by 5 bases and J by 5 bases, and 22 bases separated the two germline ends. The CDR3 length is 17 residues. The CDR3 DNA reads as TGTGCCAGTAGTGCCTCCGTAGCGACCATCCGCGAAAACATTCAGTACTTC. Translated, it gives CASSASVATIRENIQYF. Filled out from reference TRBV19 and TRBJ2-4, the complete variable domain reads DGGITQSPKYLFRKEGQNVTLSCEQNLNHDAMYWYRQDPGQGLRLIYYSQIVNDFQKGDIAEGYSVSREKKESFPLTVTSAQKNPTAFYLCASSASVATIRENIQYFGAGTRLSVL.

This clonotype was counted only a few times. The genes are TRBV7-9 and TRBJ1-1, with TRBD1 identical over 7 bases. Germline-derived CDR1 and CDR2 are SEHNR and FQNEAQ (reference sequence). The CDR3 totals 14 residues. Trimming at V came to 4 bases and at J to 2 bases, leaving 4 bases not matched to a gene. The CDR3 region has the DNA TGTGCCAGCAGCTCCCAGGGGGACAACACTGAAGCTTTCTTT. Protein sequence: CASSSQGDNTEAFF.

In nucleotides, the CDR3 is TGTGCCAGCAGCTCGGGACTAGTGAGGGAGGAGACCCAGTACTTC. The encoded protein is CASSSGLVREETQYF. The rearrangement links TRBV5-4 to TRBJ2-5; the match to TRBD2 covers 8 bases. The CDR3 is 15 amino acids. The V gene's germline CDR1 is SGHNT and CDR2 YYREEE (reference sequence). V lost 3 bases, J lost 5 bases, and 9 bases stayed unmatched.